This T cell receptor beta chain came from a study of blood T cell repertoires in COVID-19. Looking at the study overall: COVID-19 samples collected from the United States, Italy and Spain covered acute and convalescent phases. Nucleic acid was either cDNA or gDNA, and it came from T cells, B-cell-depleted T cells, or PBMCs.

Sequencing used immunoSEQ multiplex PCR; TCRdb keeps in-frame clones, though not all of them. The sample records about 59,000 clones, around 79% being singletons. The source of this sequence is a man aged 55 to 70 with acute or convalescent COVID-19. The material sequenced was peripheral blood.

The DNA for the CDR3 is TGTGCCAGCAGCCTGGACTTCACCTACGAGCAGTACTTC. Its protein product is CASSLDFTYEQYF. The chain has TRBV6-5 and TRBJ2-7; D may be TRBD2 (5 bases). The CDR3 spans 13 residues. The V end was cut by 6 bases, the J end by 2 bases, with 11 bases between. From germline, CDR1 is MNHEY and CDR2 SVGAGI.